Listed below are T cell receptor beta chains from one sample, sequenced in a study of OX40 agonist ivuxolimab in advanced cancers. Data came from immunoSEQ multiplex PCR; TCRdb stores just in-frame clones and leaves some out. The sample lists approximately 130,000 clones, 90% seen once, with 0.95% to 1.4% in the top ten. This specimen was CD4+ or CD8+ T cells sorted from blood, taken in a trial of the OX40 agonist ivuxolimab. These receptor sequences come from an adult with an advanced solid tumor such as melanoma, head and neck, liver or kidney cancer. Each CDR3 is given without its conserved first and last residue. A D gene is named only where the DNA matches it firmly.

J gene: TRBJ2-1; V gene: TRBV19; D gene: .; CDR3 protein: ASSIGQYNEQF
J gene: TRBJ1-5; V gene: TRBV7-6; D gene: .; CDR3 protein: ASSLGGWGDQPQH
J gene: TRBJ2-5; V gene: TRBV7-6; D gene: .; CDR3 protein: ASSYRVETQY
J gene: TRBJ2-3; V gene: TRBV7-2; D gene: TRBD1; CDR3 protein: ASSLRLTGGGDTQY
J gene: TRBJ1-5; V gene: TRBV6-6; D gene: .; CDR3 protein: ASTTQKLGPIQPQH
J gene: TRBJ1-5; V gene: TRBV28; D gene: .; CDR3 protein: ASSRVSGSNQPQH
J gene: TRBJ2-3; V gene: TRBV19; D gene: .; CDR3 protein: ASSITVLTDTQY
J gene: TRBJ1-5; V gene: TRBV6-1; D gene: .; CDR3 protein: ASSDPGRGYQPQH
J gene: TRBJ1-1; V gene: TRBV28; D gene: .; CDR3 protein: ASSFGSGRGNTEAF
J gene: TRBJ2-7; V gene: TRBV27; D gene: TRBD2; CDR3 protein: ASRLGTSGSYEQY
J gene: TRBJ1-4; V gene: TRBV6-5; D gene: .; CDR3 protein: ASSLTDGNEKLF
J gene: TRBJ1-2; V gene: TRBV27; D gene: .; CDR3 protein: ASSLREGLNYGYT
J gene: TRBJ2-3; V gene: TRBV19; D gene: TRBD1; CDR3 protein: ASRTGMASTDTQY
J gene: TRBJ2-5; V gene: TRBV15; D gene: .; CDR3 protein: ATNIMDGREQY
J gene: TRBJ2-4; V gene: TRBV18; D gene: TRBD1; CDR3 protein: ASTEGAAKNIQY
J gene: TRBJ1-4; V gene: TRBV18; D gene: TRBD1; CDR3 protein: ASSPQGASNEKLF
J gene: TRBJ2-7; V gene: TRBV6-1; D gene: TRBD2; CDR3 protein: ASTPGGTNSYEQY
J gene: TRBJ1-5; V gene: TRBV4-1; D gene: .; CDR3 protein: ASSQDPGTNQPQH
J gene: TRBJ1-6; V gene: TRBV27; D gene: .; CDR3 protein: ASRHRETHSPLH
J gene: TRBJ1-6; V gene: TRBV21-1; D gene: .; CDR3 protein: ASSDRGYNSPLH
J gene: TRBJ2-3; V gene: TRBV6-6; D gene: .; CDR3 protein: ASRDVVTDTQY
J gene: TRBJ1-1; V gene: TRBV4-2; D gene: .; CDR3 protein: ASSQDTDRINTEAF
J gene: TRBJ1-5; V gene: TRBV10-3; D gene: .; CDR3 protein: AIRGGEGQPQH
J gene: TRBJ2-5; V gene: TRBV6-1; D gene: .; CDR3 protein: ASSEVYTPGETQY
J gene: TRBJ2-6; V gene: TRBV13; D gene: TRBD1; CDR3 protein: ASSLGQTSGANVLT
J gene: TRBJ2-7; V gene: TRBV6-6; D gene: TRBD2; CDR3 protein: ASSPQTSGSYEQY
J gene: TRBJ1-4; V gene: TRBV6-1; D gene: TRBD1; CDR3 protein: ASSAWTGGFGEKLF
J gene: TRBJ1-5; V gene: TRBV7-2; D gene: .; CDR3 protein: ASSLAPTVSNQPQH
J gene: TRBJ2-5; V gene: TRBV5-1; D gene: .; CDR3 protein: ASSLVGTSQETQY
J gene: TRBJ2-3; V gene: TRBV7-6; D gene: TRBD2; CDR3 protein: ASSLAAAGSTDTQY
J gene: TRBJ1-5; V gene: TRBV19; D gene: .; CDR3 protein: ASSTWTPGGNQPQH
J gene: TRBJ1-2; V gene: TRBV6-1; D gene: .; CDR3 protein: ASSPGGANYGYT
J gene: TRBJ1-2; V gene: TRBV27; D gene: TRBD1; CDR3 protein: ASSSDRGYYGYT
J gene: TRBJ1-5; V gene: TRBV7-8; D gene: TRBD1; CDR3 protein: ASSLSGTGPPIDQPQH